This TCR beta chain is from a study of blood T cell repertoires in COVID-19. The V gene end was trimmed by 4 bases and the J gene end by 1 base; junction bases not matched to a gene: 4. CDR1 is LGHNA and CDR2 is YNFKEQ in the germline V gene. CDR3 size: 16 residues. The assay was immunoSEQ multiplex PCR, and TCRdb's table has in-frame clones only and misses some. The data show approximately 280,000 clones, with roughly 90% seen just once and 4.6% held by the top ten. This receptor was obtained from a man aged 40-55 years with acute or convalescent COVID-19. The sequenced material came from peripheral blood. V and J are TRBV4-2 and TRBJ1-4, with TRBD1 matching 9 bases. CDR3 in amino acids: CASSPETGGTNEKLFF. The CDR3, as DNA: TGTGCCAGCAGCCCGGAGACAGGGGGAACTAATGAAAAACTGTTTTTT.